The rows below give T cell receptor beta chains drawn from one sample of a study of blood T cell repertoires in COVID-19. The table came from immunoSEQ multiplex PCR; TCRdb's copy has only in-frame clones and leaves some out. The data show about 180,000 clones, with around 86% seen just once and about 8.3% held by the top ten. Sequenced material: peripheral blood. The receptors shown here come from a woman between 65 and 79 years old with COVID-19, enrolled during active disease. Each CDR3 is given with its conserved first and last residue. Each record gives: J gene, D gene, V gene, clone size, CDR3 length, CDR3 protein, CDR3 DNA. D genes are given only for firm matches. Rows may omit the clone size; those that give it use once, few, many or a size class.

TRBJ2-5	TRBD2	TRBV19	NA	13	CASSGRGGETQYF	TGTGCCAGTTCAGGACGGGGGGGCGAGACCCAGTACTTC
TRBJ1-4	NA	TRBV7-9	NA	15	CASSLGGDFNEKLFF	TGTGCCAGCAGCTTAGGTGGGGACTTTAATGAAAAACTGTTTTTT
TRBJ2-7	NA	TRBV10-3	NA	12	CAISREAYEQYF	TGTGCCATCAGTCGGGAAGCCTACGAGCAGTACTTC
TRBJ1-1	NA	TRBV6-2/TRBV6-3	few	17	CASSYHSGNGWNTEAFF	TGTGCCAGCAGTTACCATTCCGGGAATGGGTGGAACACTGAAGCTTTCTTT
TRBJ2-7	NA	TRBV3-1/TRBV3-2	NA	15	CASTRGTLGGYEQYF	TGTGCCAGCACCAGGGGAACATTAGGGGGCTACGAGCAGTACTTC
TRBJ1-1	NA	TRBV19	once	15	CASSIVHSRGTEAFF	TGTGCCAGTAGTATAGTTCATTCCCGGGGCACTGAAGCTTTCTTT
TRBJ2-5	TRBD1	TRBV29-1	NA	13	CSTTGGSQETQYF	TGCAGCACTACAGGGGGTAGCCAAGAGACCCAGTACTTC
TRBJ1-2	TRBD1	TRBV19	NA	13	CASSEDRVYGYTF	TGTGCCAGTAGTGAAGACAGGGTATACGGCTACACCTTC
TRBJ1-4	NA	TRBV19	NA	15	CASSLEAAQYEKLFF	TGTGCCAGTAGTCTAGAGGCGGCACAATATGAAAAACTGTTTTTT
TRBJ2-1	NA	TRBV4-2	NA	16	CASSHAAEISYNEQFF	TGTGCCAGCAGCCATGCAGCGGAGATCTCCTACAATGAGCAGTTCTTC
TRBJ2-7	NA	TRBV18	NA	11	CASSPGGEQYF	TGTGCCAGCTCACCCGGGGGCGAGCAGTACTTC
TRBJ2-7	TRBD2	TRBV7-2	NA	15	CASSARTSGSYEQYF	TGTGCCAGCAGCGCTAGGACTAGCGGGTCCTACGAGCAGTACTTC
TRBJ2-1	TRBD2	TRBV19	NA	15	CASRSPGGLYNEQFF	TGTGCCAGTAGGTCACCGGGAGGTCTCTACAATGAGCAGTTCTTC
TRBJ2-5	TRBD1	TRBV7-9	NA	15	CASSLARTGKETQYF	TGTGCCAGCAGCTTAGCTCGGACAGGGAAGGAGACCCAGTACTTC
TRBJ2-5	NA	TRBV4-1	NA	16	CASSQGPVGPRETQYF	TGCGCCAGCAGCCAAGGCCCAGTGGGGCCGAGGGAGACCCAGTACTTC
TRBJ2-7	TRBD2	TRBV18	NA	15	CASSSGLADAYEQYF	TGTGCCAGCTCATCAGGACTAGCGGATGCCTACGAGCAGTACTTC
TRBJ2-2	NA	TRBV28	NA	14	CASTISRGTGELFF	TGTGCCAGCACCATCTCCAGGGGAACCGGGGAGCTGTTTTTT
TRBJ2-1	TRBD2	TRBV7-8	NA	16	CASSFRAGATSEEQFF	TGTGCCAGCAGCTTTAGAGCGGGAGCCACCTCGGAGGAGCAGTTCTTC
TRBJ2-7	NA	TRBV7-2	NA	16	CASSLTAGLVIYEQYF	TGTGCCAGCAGCTTAACTGCGGGACTCGTAATCTACGAGCAGTACTTC
TRBJ1-2	NA	TRBV7-2	NA	14	CASSFAPGQNGYTF	TGTGCCAGCAGCTTTGCCCCAGGGCAGAATGGCTACACCTTC
TRBJ1-4	NA	TRBV9	NA	15	CASSTRQAANEKLFF	TGTGCCAGCAGCACCCGACAGGCGGCTAATGAAAAACTGTTTTTT
TRBJ1-3	NA	TRBV27	NA	15	CASSLSNREGNTIYF	TGTGCCAGCAGTTTATCGAACAGGGAAGGAAACACCATATATTTT
TRBJ2-7	TRBD1	TRBV5-1	once	14	CASSAGQGGGEQYF	TGCGCCAGCAGCGCGGGACAGGGAGGAGGCGAGCAGTACTTC
TRBJ2-5	TRBD1	TRBV7-3	NA	15	CASSPQGAGQETQYF	TGTGCCAGCAGCCCTCAGGGGGCCGGCCAAGAGACCCAGTACTTC
TRBJ2-5	TRBD2	TRBV10-3	NA	17	CAISDPTSGIKEETQYF	TGTGCCATCAGTGACCCGACTAGCGGGATAAAAGAAGAGACCCAGTACTTC
TRBJ1-3	NA	TRBV7-9	NA	15	CASSYTGVSGNTIYF	TGTGCCAGCAGCTACACAGGAGTCTCTGGAAACACCATATATTTT
TRBJ2-1	TRBD2	TRBV18	NA	15	CASSPGLAGAGEQFF	TGTGCCAGCTCACCCGGACTAGCGGGAGCGGGTGAGCAGTTCTTC
TRBJ2-5	NA	TRBV29-1	NA	14	CSGGTGPASGTQYF	TGCTCCGGGGGGACAGGCCCCGCGTCAGGGACCCAGTACTTC
TRBJ1-3	NA	TRBV11-2	few	15	CASSAGLASGNTIYF	TGTGCCAGCAGCGCCGGACTGGCCTCTGGAAACACCATATATTTT
TRBJ2-3	NA	TRBV29-1	NA	13	CSVPLQGLDTQYF	TGCAGCGTACCTCTACAGGGTTTGGATACGCAGTATTTT
TRBJ2-3	NA	TRBV2	once	15	CASTSLGSRTDTQYF	TGTGCCAGCACTTCCCTAGGGAGTCGCACAGATACGCAGTATTTT
TRBJ2-1	TRBD2	TRBV28	NA	15	CASSLAGGRGNEQFF	TGTGCCAGCAGTTTAGCGGGAGGGCGGGGGAATGAGCAGTTCTTC
TRBJ1-2	NA	TRBV28	NA	15	CASTPPNRVRNGYTF	TGTGCCAGCACACCACCCAACAGGGTTCGTAATGGCTACACCTTC
TRBJ2-1	TRBD2	TRBV10-3	NA	17	CAISESSAGGSGNEQFF	TGTGCCATCAGTGAGTCGAGCGCGGGAGGATCGGGGAATGAGCAGTTCTTC
TRBJ2-3	TRBD2	TRBV27	NA	15	CASSLLAGRADTQYF	TGTGCCAGCAGTCTACTAGCGGGAAGGGCAGATACGCAGTATTTT
TRBJ1-1	NA	TRBV6-2/TRBV6-3	NA	16	CASSYSQGLPNTEAFF	TGTGCCAGCAGTTACTCCCAAGGACTCCCGAACACTGAAGCTTTCTTT
TRBJ2-3	NA	TRBV5-4	NA	13	CASSLAGSDTQYF	TGTGCCAGCAGCTTGGCGGGTTCAGATACGCAGTATTTT
TRBJ2-1	NA	TRBV24-1	NA	15	CATSDAGPKLGEQFF	TGTGCCACCAGTGATGCGGGCCCAAAACTGGGTGAGCAGTTCTTC
TRBJ2-2	TRBD2	TRBV6-2/TRBV6-3	NA	16	CASSWGLAGVTGELFF	TGTGCCAGCAGTTGGGGACTAGCGGGAGTCACCGGGGAGCTGTTTTTT
TRBJ2-7	NA	TRBV28	NA	14	CATGSTQPVDEQYF	TGTGCCACCGGGTCCACTCAACCGGTTGACGAGCAGTACTTC